The entry that follows covers one TCR beta chain sequence. Its antigen is unidentified. The CDR3 is made up of 19 amino acids. Clones were read by immunoSEQ multiplex PCR, and TCRdb kept only the in-frame ones, dropping some. The sample has more than 75,000 clones, nearly 90% seen once; the top ten hold 1.6%. The data derive from a study of T cell responses to AZD1222 COVID-19 vaccine. The study's findings and limits: Among spike-specific TCRs, nearly half reportedly target unmutated variant regions. Seropositive at baseline were only six AZD1222 recipients.

The material sequenced was peripheral blood, taken on day 0 of AZD1222 vaccination. J is TRBJ1-4 and V is TRBV21-1; the tabulated D call, TRBD1, remains unverified against the DNA. TRBV21-1 is an annotated pseudogene. This receptor was identified in an adult in good health. The DNA for the CDR3 is TGTGCCAGCAGCAAAGGACGGATGGACAGGGGGCCCTATAATGAAAAACTGTTTTTT. It specifies CASSKGRMDRGPYNEKLFF.